The entry that follows covers one T cell receptor beta chain sequence. CDR3 length: 15 residues. The ends were cut back, 6 bases at V and 7 bases at J, with 16 bases in the middle. Germline CDR1 is SNHLY and CDR2 is FYNNEI. TCRdb keeps only in-frame clones here, not all; method: immunoSEQ multiplex PCR. The sample yields tens of thousands of clones, around 87% seen once. This entry is derived from a study of OX40 agonist ivuxolimab in advanced cancers. The sequenced sample was CD4+ or CD8+ T cells sorted from blood, obtained in a trial of the OX40 agonist ivuxolimab. The clonotype comes from an adult with an advanced solid tumor such as melanoma, head and neck, liver or kidney cancer. V usage is TRBV2 and J usage is TRBJ1-6, with D perhaps matching TRBD1 (6 bases). The CDR3 sequence is CASSELVQGNSPLHF. The CDR3 DNA follows: TGTGCCAGCAGCGAATTGGTGCAGGGGAATTCACCCCTCCACTTT.